This TCR beta chain was recorded in a study of beta chain features in type 1 diabetes (dated by TCRdb to 2017 to 2018). At the level of the whole study: No differences in mean age, gender distribution, total cell number or subset yield were found between patients and healthy donors. Whereas all 30 or so donors provided naive and central memory subsets, regulatory and stem cell-like memory subsets were isolated from just 8 patients and about 8 healthy donors. A total of 85 million to 140 million sorted cells were examined across all samples, and a strong correlation was observed between cell number per subset and RNA yield. In the study, TCRB repertoires of sorted circulating CD4+ T cell subsets from recently diagnosed type 1 diabetes patients were compared with those of matched healthy donors. Study-level results and caveats: Fewer insertions and more nucleotide deletions at VDJ recombination sites were observed in patients with type 1 diabetes, implying thymic rearrangement abnormalities. Type 1 diabetes patients showed a moderate but significant shortening of TCRB CDR3 length in all four CD4+ subsets. Because cDNA rather than genomic DNA was sequenced, highly expressing activated cells could have been over-represented, although no difference in activation and CD3 levels was found between groups. Shorter templates might have been favored by PCR, but patient and control samples were amplified and corrected together, so both groups would have been affected equally by any skew. Naive, central memory and regulatory TCRB repertoires appeared to be more similar among patients than among healthy donors. Because the HLA sub-analyses included only small numbers of individuals, any influence of HLA type on TCRB rearrangement was left unresolved.

The CDR3, cysteine through phenylalanine, is 15 amino acids long. Just the 45-base CDR3 DNA is kept, in frame starting at base 1. The V and J ends are trimmed by 6 bases and 0 bases, leaving 15 bases between them. The germline V gene encodes CDR1 MDHEN and CDR2 SYDVKM. The entire isolated RNA was reverse transcribed using the High Capacity cDNA Reverse Transcription Kit, and thus expressed TCRB transcripts were sequenced. Deep immunoSEQ sequencing was performed on naive, central memory and regulatory T cell samples, with an average of roughly 3.5 million total reads per sample. Sorted cells were lysed in RLT buffer and RNA was extracted with DNase-treated RNeasy Micro or Mini kits, depending on cell number. Each cell subset was processed on its own to prevent cross-contamination, while patient and healthy donor samples were processed together. TCRB sequences were amplified from cDNA with the immunoSEQ multiplex PCR, producing 87-bp fragments spanning the CDR3 region. Amplicons were sequenced on the Illumina HiSeq platform. In the original analysis: PCR bias was computationally corrected using synthetic template baselines, reads within Hamming distance 2 were collapsed, and singletons that could not be merged were discarded. Reads were aligned against IMGT to assign V, D and J genes, CDR3 length and insertions or deletions at six rearrangement sites. Within each subset, clonotype counts were normalized to the number of sorted cells before true diversity and Gini coefficients were calculated with the tcR R package. Repertoire sharing was quantified using the overlap coefficient calculated on TCRB nucleotide sequences. In its TCRdb copy, this immuneACCESS table keeps in-frame sequences only and misses some clones. Where compared with another copy, unresolved V genes explain less than half of these, and the others have no known cause. V, J and clone size derive from that table, while D and trimming were established from the DNA sequence. The sample contains roughly 100,000 clones, roughly 28% of them found a single time. Of the sample, 0.5% to 0.55% is held by the ten largest clones.

On this clone itself: There is no known antigen for this receptor. Base qualities are not recorded, but no much larger clone differs from it by a single base.

Each donor gave one peripheral blood draw, roughly 110 mL on average, collected into heparinised tubes. A BD FACSAria II and a panel including CD45RO, CCR7, CD25, CD127, CD95 and CD27 were used to sort naive, central memory, regulatory and stem cell-like memory CD4+ T cells. Every sorted population had a purity above 95%. Right away, PBMCs were isolated by Lymphoprep density gradient centrifugation and were stained directly, with no culture step. Samples were stained and sorted in pairs, with one healthy donor and one patient per experiment, so that batch effects were minimized. This receptor was identified in a woman younger than 30 with type 1 diabetes. What was sequenced was central memory CD4+ T cells from blood. Recombination linked TRBV28 to TRBJ2-7, with TRBD1 as a weak D call on 6 bases. The CDR3 region reads CASSSTGSSSYEQYF. At the DNA level, the sequence is TGTGCCAGCAGCTCAACAGGGTCCTCCTCCTACGAGCAGTACTTC.